This entry concerns a single TCR delta chain. The protein TCRdb gives is from a much larger clone and does not agree with this DNA's translation at residue 6, likely a read error; the protein shown here comes from the DNA. Other DNA sequences in this specimen translate into the identical CDR3. This entry is derived from a study of γδ T cells in repeated Plasmodium falciparum infection. TCRdb re-called the multiplex PCR reads through CATT. The data contain over 45,000 delta-chain clones, 1.6% of them seen just once; the ten biggest clones take up roughly 8.6%. This CDR3 is built from 15 residues. The germline gives CDR1 GEAIGNYY, CDR2 EKD. V was pared by 3 bases and J by 0 bases, with 13 bases between. Flow sorting of PBMC yielded separate Vgamma9/Vdelta2+ and Vdelta2-negative gammadelta T cell populations for bulk repertoire analysis.

The chain employs TRDV2 and TRDJ1; D unclear. The J gene, absent from TCRdb, was called here by matching the DNA to germline. This clonotype was obtained from a pool of human donors (malaria-infected and uninfected, not separated). The sample was gamma-delta T cells from blood. CDR3 protein: CACDSRHTYTDKLIF. CDR3 coding DNA: TGTGCCTGTGACTCCAGGCACACTTACACCGATAAACTCATCTTT.